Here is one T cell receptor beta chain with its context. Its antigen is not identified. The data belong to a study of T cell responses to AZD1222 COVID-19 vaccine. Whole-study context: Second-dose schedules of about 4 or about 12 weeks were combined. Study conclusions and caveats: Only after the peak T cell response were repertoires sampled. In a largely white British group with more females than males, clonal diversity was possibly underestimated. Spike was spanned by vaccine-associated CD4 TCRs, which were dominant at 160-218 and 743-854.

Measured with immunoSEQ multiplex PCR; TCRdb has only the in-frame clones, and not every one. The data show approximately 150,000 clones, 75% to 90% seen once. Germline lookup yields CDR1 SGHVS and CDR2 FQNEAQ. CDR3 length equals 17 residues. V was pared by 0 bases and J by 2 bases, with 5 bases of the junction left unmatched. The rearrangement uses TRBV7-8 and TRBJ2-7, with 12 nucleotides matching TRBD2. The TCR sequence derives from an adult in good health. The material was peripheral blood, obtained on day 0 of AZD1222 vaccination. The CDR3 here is CASSLAPTSGGAYEQYF. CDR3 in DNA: TGTGCCAGCAGCTTAGCGCCGACTAGCGGGGGAGCCTACGAGCAGTACTTC.